This T cell receptor (beta chain) is from a study of T cell changes during pregnancy in multiple sclerosis. Sequencing was performed with immunoSEQ multiplex PCR; in TCRdb, only in-frame clones are kept and a portion is missing. The sample shows under 90,000 clones, 90% to 95% of them seen only once. This CDR3 region has 12 residues. The germline CDR1 and CDR2 sequences are SQVTM and ANQGSEA. V dropped 6 bases and J dropped 8; count of bases not matched to a gene: 5. The chain carries TRBV29-1 and TRBJ2-1; 9 bases match TRBD1. This TCR came from a female donor in good health, enrolled as a control in a pregnancy study. This specimen was peripheral blood, taken in the second trimester of pregnancy. The CDR3 is CSVQGALYEQFF. DNA of the CDR3: TGCAGCGTACAGGGGGCATTATATGAGCAGTTCTTC.